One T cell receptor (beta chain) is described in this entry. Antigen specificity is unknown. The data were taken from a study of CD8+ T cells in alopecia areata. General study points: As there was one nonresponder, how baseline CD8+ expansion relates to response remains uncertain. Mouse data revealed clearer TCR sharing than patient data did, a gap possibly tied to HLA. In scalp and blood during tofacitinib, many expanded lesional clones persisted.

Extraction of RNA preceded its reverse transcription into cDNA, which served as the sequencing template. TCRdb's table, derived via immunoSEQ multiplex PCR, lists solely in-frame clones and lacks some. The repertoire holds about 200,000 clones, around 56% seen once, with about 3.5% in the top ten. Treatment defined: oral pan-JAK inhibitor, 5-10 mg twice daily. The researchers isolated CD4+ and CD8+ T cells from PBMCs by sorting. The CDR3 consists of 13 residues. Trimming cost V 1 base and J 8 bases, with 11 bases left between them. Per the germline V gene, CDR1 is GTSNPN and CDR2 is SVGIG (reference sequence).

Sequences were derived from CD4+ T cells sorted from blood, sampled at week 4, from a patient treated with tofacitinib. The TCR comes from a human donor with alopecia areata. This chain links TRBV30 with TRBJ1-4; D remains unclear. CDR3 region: CAWSGDFKEKLFF. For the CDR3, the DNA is TGTGCCTGGAGTGGGGATTTCAAGGAAAAACTGTTTTTT.